What follows are 20 T cell receptor beta chains derived from one specimen sequenced in a study of Ad26.COV2.S vaccination and SARS-CoV-2 variants. Treatment specified: roughly 18 received Ad26.COV2.S at low or high dose, single or two shots; about 5 received placebo; per-sample allocation not given. Samples were taken on day 63 after the first vaccine or placebo injection. Using immunoSEQ multiplex PCR, the repertoire was profiled, and TCRdb retains in-frame clones only, with some absent. The top ten hold roughly 7.4% of the sample, which has around 400,000 clones, about four fifths seen once. The sequencing here drew on peripheral blood, taken in a trial of Ad26.COV2.S vaccine versus placebo. The receptor set was obtained from a person aged 18 to 65 who received the Ad26.COV2.S COVID-19 vaccine or a placebo.

V is TRBV15 and J is TRBJ1-2; D perhaps matches TRBD1 (6 bases). Germline V CDR1 and CDR2: LNHNV, YYDKDF (reference sequence). The CDR3 extends over 14 amino acids. The V end lost 4 bases, the J end lost 4 bases, and 13 bases lay between the germline ends. DNA of the CDR3: TGTGCCACCAGCAACAGGGACCTCAGCTATGGCTACACCTTC. Encoded protein: CATSNRDLSYGYTF.

The chain uses TRBV5-1 and TRBJ2-1; D is unresolved. The CDR3 spans 11 residues. Trimming cost V 1 base and J 8 bases, with 4 bases left between them. CDR1 SGHRS and CDR2 YFSETQ come from the germline V gene. In nucleotides, the CDR3 is TGCGCCAGCAGCTTGTCATATGAGCAGTTCTTC. Protein: CASSLSYEQFF.

J is TRBJ2-7 and V is TRBV5-4; TRBD2 might be the D (7 bases). The CDR3 has 15 residues. Trimming left V 2 bases short and J 5 bases short, with 17 bases between. Germline V gene lookup returns CDR1 SGHNT and CDR2 YYREEE (reference sequence). The CDR3 DNA follows: TGTGCCAGCAGCTTCGTTGGGGGGGGCGGGAACGAGCAGTACTTC. Its translation is CASSFVGGGGNEQYF.

The gene calls are TRBV10-3 and TRBJ1-2; the D gene is possibly TRBD1 (5 bases). V was trimmed by 0 bases and J by 6 bases, leaving 14 bases between them. The germline V gene encodes CDR1 ENHRY and CDR2 SYGVKD. This CDR3 is built from 15 residues. CDR3 nucleotide sequence: TGTGCCATCAGTGAGTCGAATTGGGGGGTGGATGGCTACACCTTC. Amino acid sequence: CAISESNWGVDGYTF.

This clone was seen a few times. The chain joins TRBV5-1 to TRBJ1-6; no definite D call. Looked up from germline, CDR1 is SGHRS and CDR2 is YFSETQ. Trimming removed 1 base from V and 11 bases from J, with 10 bases in between. The CDR3 loop spans 13 amino acids. The CDR3 region is CASSLSLDAPLHF. DNA of the CDR3: TGCGCCAGCAGCTTGAGTTTGGACGCACCCCTCCACTTT.

V and J are TRBV6-2 or TRBV6-3 and TRBJ1-6; no definite D call. The CDR3 extends over 18 amino acids. Trimming removed 2 bases at V and 0 bases at J, with 14 bases between. Germline V lookup: CDR1 MNHEY, CDR2 SVGEGT. The CDR3 region has the DNA TGTGCCAGCAGTTACACCTTCATCTTCAGCTCCTATAATTCACCCCTCCACTTT. This translates into CASSYTFIFSSYNSPLHF.

The J gene is TRBJ2-5, the V gene TRBV5-4; D is perhaps TRBD2 (6 bases). V was cut by 4 bases and J by 4 bases, with 11 bases left in between. The CDR3 loop spans 13 amino acids. Per the germline V gene, CDR1 is SGHNT and CDR2 is YYREEE (reference sequence). This chain's CDR3 is CASSPVGGETQYF. The CDR3 DNA sequence: TGTGCCAGCAGCCCGGTGGGGGGAGAGACCCAGTACTTC.

The genes are TRBV6-5 and TRBJ1-1; weak D call: TRBD1 (6 bases). Trimming took 6 bases from V and 5 from J, leaving 16 bases between them. The CDR3 is made up of 14 amino acids. Germline CDR1 reads MNHEY; CDR2 reads SVGAGI. The DNA of the CDR3 is TGTGCCAGCAGCCTCGGAGGTAGGGGGACTGAAGCTTTCTTT. Amino acids: CASSLGGRGTEAFF.

The chain is built from TRBV2 and TRBJ1-3, with a weak D call TRBD1 (5 bases). The V end was cut by 5 bases, the J end by 0 bases, with 8 bases between. The CDR3 is 14 residues long. Germline CDR1 is SNHLY and CDR2 is FYNNEI. The CDR3 protein is CASSPGHSGNTIYF. In nucleotides, the CDR3 is TGTGCCAGCAGTCCAGGACACTCTGGAAACACCATATATTTT.

The CDR3 nucleotides are TGTGCCAGCAGAGCCGCTAGCGGGGAGCGCACAGATACGCAGTATTTT. Residues: CASRAASGERTDTQYF. The chain couples TRBV2 to TRBJ2-3, with 9 bases that match TRBD2. The CDR3 is 16 amino acids. V lost 6 bases, J lost 1 base, and 8 bases stayed unmatched. CDR1 and CDR2 from the germline V gene are SNHLY and FYNNEI.

V is TRBV7-2 and J is TRBJ2-7; 9 bases fit TRBD1. The CDR3 spans 13 residues. Germline assignment: CDR1 SGHTA and CDR2 FQGNSA. Trimming removed 5 bases from V and 5 bases from J; junction bases left unmatched: 4. CDR3 nucleotides: TGTGCCAGCAGCCCCAGGACAGGGGACGAGCAGTACTTC. Translated: CASSPRTGDEQYF. Full variable domain (remainder filled in from reference TRBV7-2 and TRBJ2-7): GAGVSQSPSNKVTEKGKDVELRCDPISGHTALYWYRQSLGQGLEFLIYFQGNSAPDKSGLPSDRFSAERTGGSVSTLTIQRTQQEDSAVYLCASSPRTGDEQYFGPGTRLTVT.

The CDR3 loop reads CASSYQRNTEAFF. The CDR3 coding sequence is TGTGCCAGCAGTTACCAGAGGAACACTGAAGCTTTCTTT. The V and J genes are TRBV6-2 or TRBV6-3 and TRBJ1-1; D unclear. V was trimmed by 2 bases and J by 1 base, leaving 5 bases between them. This CDR3 has 13 amino acids. Germline values: CDR1 MNHEY, CDR2 SVGEGT.

The chain is built from TRBV7-9 and TRBJ1-3, with D unresolved. The CDR3 consists of 16 residues. The V end lost 5 bases, the J end lost 0 bases, and 14 bases lay between the germline ends. Germline CDR1 reads SEHNR; CDR2 reads FQNEAQ (reference sequence). This CDR3 reads CASSEGQPNSGNTIYF. The DNA for the CDR3 is TGTGCCAGCAGCGAGGGTCAACCAAACTCTGGAAACACCATATATTTT.

The chain couples TRBV2 to TRBJ2-5; D is ambiguous. Germline loops: CDR1 SNHLY, CDR2 FYNNEI. V dropped 4 bases and J dropped 1 base, with 7 bases sitting between them. The CDR3 has 13 residues. For the CDR3, the DNA is TGTGCCAGCAGTGGTACATCCCAAGAGACCCAGTACTTC. Amino acid sequence: CASSGTSQETQYF.

J is TRBJ2-1 and V is TRBV2; 11 positions agree with TRBD2. Germline CDR1 is SNHLY and CDR2 is FYNNEI. Trimming took 4 bases from V and 6 from J; bases not matched to a gene: 8. This CDR3 contains 16 residues. The CDR3 coding sequence is TGTGCCAGCAGTGCCGGAAGAGGACTAGCGGGCAATGAGCAGTTCTTC. This gives the protein CASSAGRGLAGNEQFF. Together with reference TRBV2 and TRBJ2-1, the CDR3 gives the full variable domain: EPEVTQTPSHQVTQMGQEVILRCVPISNHLYFYWYRQILGQKVEFLVSFYNNEISEKSEIFDDQFSVERPDGSNFTLKIRSTKLEDSAMYFCASSAGRGLAGNEQFFGPGTRLTVL.

This sequence joins TRBV15 and TRBJ1-1, with D unresolved. Deletions cut 10 bases from V and 2 bases from J, with 5 bases between. In germline, CDR1 is LNHNV, CDR2 YYDKDF (reference sequence). The CDR3 runs to 10 residues. CDR3 bases: TGTGCCATAGGTAACACTGAAGCTTTCTTT. Amino acids: CAIGNTEAFF.

The chain recombines TRBV27 with TRBJ2-7; maybe TRBD1 (5 bases). Germline CDR1 is MNHEY and CDR2 is SMNVEV (reference sequence). V was shortened by 7 bases and J by 2 bases, with 15 bases between the two germline ends. This CDR3 is 14 amino acids long. The CDR3 sequence: CASKAHRPPYEQYF. The CDR3 region has the DNA TGTGCCAGCAAAGCCCACAGGCCCCCCTACGAGCAGTACTTC.

This chain uses TRBV21-1 with TRBJ2-2; the table's D gene call, TRBD2, was not cross checked with the DNA. TRBV21-1 is shown as a pseudogene. This CDR3 has 17 residues. The CDR3 is CASILTSGRKNTGELFF. CDR3 DNA: TGTGCCAGCATCCTGACTAGCGGGAGGAAAAACACCGGGGAGCTGTTTTTT.

The rearrangement joins TRBV9 to TRBJ2-7, with D uncertain. This CDR3 has 11 amino acids. Germline CDR1 SGDLS, CDR2 YYNGEE. The germline V and J ends were trimmed by 3 bases and 6 bases, with 7 bases remaining between them. The CDR3 here is CASSGGSEQYF. The CDR3 coding sequence is TGTGCCAGCAGCGGGGGATCCGAGCAGTACTTC.

A few counts support this clone. The chain is built from TRBV12-3 or TRBV12-4 and TRBJ1-6; no firm D call. This CDR3 has 13 residues. V was cut by 4 bases and J by 10 bases, with 11 bases left in between. In DNA form, the CDR3 reads TGTGCCAGCAGTTCCCAGGCTTCCTCACCCCTCCACTTT. Translation: CASSSQASSPLHF.